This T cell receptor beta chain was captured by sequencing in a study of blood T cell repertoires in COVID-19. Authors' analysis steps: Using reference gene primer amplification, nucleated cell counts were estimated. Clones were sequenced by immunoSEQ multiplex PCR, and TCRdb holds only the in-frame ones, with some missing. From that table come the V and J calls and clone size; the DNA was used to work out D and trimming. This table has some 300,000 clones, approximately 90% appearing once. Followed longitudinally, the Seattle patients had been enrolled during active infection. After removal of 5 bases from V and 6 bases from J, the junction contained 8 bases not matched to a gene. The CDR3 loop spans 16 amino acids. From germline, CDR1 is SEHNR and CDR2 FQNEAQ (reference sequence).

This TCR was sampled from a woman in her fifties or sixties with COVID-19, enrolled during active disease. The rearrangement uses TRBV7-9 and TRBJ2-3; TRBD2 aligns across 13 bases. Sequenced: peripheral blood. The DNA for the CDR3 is TGTGCCAGCAGCCCAAGGACTAGCGGGAGACCCGATACGCAGTATTTT. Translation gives CASSPRTSGRPDTQYF. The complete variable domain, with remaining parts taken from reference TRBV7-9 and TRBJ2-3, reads DTGVSQNPRHKITKRGQNVTFRCDPISEHNRLYWYRQTLGQGPEFLTYFQNEAQLEKSRLLSDRFSAERPKGSFSTLEIQRTEQGDSAMYLCASSPRTSGRPDTQYFGPGTRLTVL.